This TCR beta chain was captured by sequencing in a study of T cell repertoires in cytomegalovirus infection. TCRdb used MiXCR to reprocess the reads, holding one entry per CDR3 protein. The sample records just over 300,000 distinct CDR3 sequences, 17% being singletons. Trimming shortened V by 9 bases and J by 6 bases, and 18 bases separated the two germline ends. This CDR3 spans 14 amino acids. Germline CDR1 is KGHSH and CDR2 is LQKENI. Sequenced: PBMCs. The receptor was derived from a human donor in good health (CMV status not recorded). Some clones in this sample may be carry-over from other donors' samples. The V gene is TRBV18, the J gene TRBJ1-5; tentatively, D is TRBD1 (6 bases). CDR3 in DNA: TGTGCCAGTTCGACAGGAGGGCAATCTCAGCCCCAGCATTTT. It translates to CASSTGGQSQPQHF. The full variable domain, rest sourced from reference TRBV18 and TRBJ1-5, is NAGVMQNPRHLVRRRGQEARLRCSPMKGHSHVYWYRQLPEEGLKFMVYLQKENIIDESGMPKERFSAEFPKEGPSILRIQQVVRGDSAAYFCASSTGGQSQPQHFGDGTRLSIL.